The clone carrying this T cell receptor beta chain was observed a handful of times. The sample originates from a study of PD-L1 blockade in urothelial cancer. Study-wide background: Patients commenced atezolizumab at some point between 2014 and 2016, and it was given at 1,200 mg intravenously every 3 weeks.

The V and J ends lost 3 bases and 3 bases, in that order; junction bases with no gene match: 4. The CDR3 runs 14 residues. Germline-derived CDR1 and CDR2 are SGHNT and YYREEE (reference sequence). The time point is: pretreatment peripheral blood. Generated by immunoSEQ multiplex PCR, the TCRdb table keeps only in-frame clones and is missing some. The sample records tens of thousands of clones, 84% being singletons. Sequenced here: PBMCs, sampled around atezolizumab (anti-PD-L1) treatment. The origin of this receptor is a woman aged 65 to 85 with urothelial cancer. The chain couples TRBV5-4 to TRBJ2-5; the match to TRBD1 covers 8 bases. The CDR3 reads CASSWGQAEETQYF. The CDR3 nucleotides are TGTGCCAGCAGCTGGGGACAGGCTGAAGAGACCCAGTACTTC.